Given below is one TCR beta chain in context. Its antigen remains unknown. The data are from a study of CXCR3-negative and CXCR3-positive naive CD8 T cells. Broader study findings: TRB CDR3s of CXCR3-positive naive cells were more hydrophobic than those of CXCR3-negative naive cells. Naive CXCR3-negative cells resembled naive CXCR3-positive cells in TRBV-TRBJ usage; memory cells differed. PBMCs showed partially decreased CXCR3 expression after cryopreservation, and most assays used fresh PBMCs.

Preparation of TRB cDNA libraries relied on 5' RACE carrying UMI labels. TCRdb re-called the 5' RACE reads; every CDR3 protein appears as one record, without DNA. Here the sample table reports 100,000 to 150,000 distinct CDR3 sequences. The germline V gene has CDR1 SQVTM and CDR2 ANQGSEA. This CDR3 is 15 amino acids long. V gene TRBV29-1 combines with J gene TRBJ2-1; as DNA is missing, the TRBD1 call by TCRdb cannot be tested. The sample consisted of naive CXCR3- CD8+ T cells from blood. Stated subset: CD45RO-CCR7+CD27+CD95- naive CD8+ T cells lacking CXCR3 (TNR3-). This receptor was taken from a human donor in good health. Some clones in this sample may be carry-over from other donors' samples. The CDR3: CSAPINPNRGHEQFF.